This T cell receptor beta chain was sequenced in a study of graft-versus-host responses after intestinal transplantation. The germline gives CDR1 KGHSH, CDR2 LQKENI. The CDR3 runs 15 residues. The trim removed 3 bases at V and 4 bases at J, leaving 7 bases unmatched. This clone was seen more than once but under ten times. What it binds is unknown. General study results and limits: Ileal or blood samples showed some GvH clones first, and such clones were also found in recipient marrow.

Generated by immunoSEQ multiplex PCR, the TCRdb table keeps only in-frame clones and is missing some. Of around 95,000 clones listed, about 90% are singletons. The specimen was unstimulated CD4+ T cells sorted from spleen or lymph node cells, collected before transplant. This receptor was taken from a human donor who was the organ donor for an intestinal transplant. V gene TRBV18 combines with J gene TRBJ1-2; 8 bases are a match to TRBD1. CDR3 DNA sequence: TGTGCCAGCTCACCGCCCGGGACAGGCGGCTATGGCTACACCTTC. Residues: CASSPPGTGGYGYTF.